This entry describes one T cell receptor (beta chain). The data stem from a study of blood T cell repertoires in COVID-19. Study in general: The United States, Italy and Spain supplied acute and convalescent COVID-19 samples. Sample material is recorded as cDNA or gDNA derived from T cells, B-cell-depleted T cells, or PBMCs.

In the study's own analysis: Quantification of nucleated cells was approximated via reference gene primer amplification. Sequencing used immunoSEQ multiplex PCR; TCRdb keeps in-frame clones, though not all of them. The DNA gave D and trimming, while V, J and clone size come from that table. Of more than 25,000 clones in the sample, more than 80% were seen once. CDR3 length equals 15 residues. Germline V lookup: CDR1 LNHDA, CDR2 SQIVND (reference sequence). J was trimmed by 4 bases and V by 4 bases; bases with no gene match: 5. The source is an elderly man with acute or convalescent COVID-19. The rearrangement joins TRBV19 to TRBJ1-1, with 11 bases matching TRBD1. Sample: peripheral blood. The CDR3 protein is CASSTRGTGGTEAFF. The CDR3 DNA follows: TGTGCCAGTAGTACCAGGGGGACAGGGGGCACTGAAGCTTTCTTT.